The 13 T cell receptor beta chains listed next were all sequenced from one sample in a study of blood T cell repertoires in COVID-19. Repertoires were generated with immunoSEQ multiplex PCR, while TCRdb's copy carries only in-frame clones and drops some. The table records about 150,000 clones, 90% to 95% of them present only once. The sample comprised peripheral blood. The receptors originated from a man aged 50-60 years with acute or convalescent COVID-19.

V usage is TRBV28 and J usage is TRBJ1-2, with TRBD1 matching 7 bases. V trimming: 2 bases; J trimming: 7 bases; junction bases outside the gene matches: 7. CDR3 length equals 14 residues. CDR1 is MDHEN and CDR2 is SYDVKM in the germline V gene. CDR3 DNA: TGTGCCAGCAGTTTACGACAGGGAATTCGTGGCTACACCTTC. This sequence encodes CASSLRQGIRGYTF.

The table lists this clone with a count of one. V and J are TRBV7-2 and TRBJ1-4; 9 bases are shared with TRBD1. CDR1 SGHTA and CDR2 FQGNSA come from the germline V gene. The CDR3 spans 12 residues. Trimming removed 8 bases from V and 7 bases from J; junction bases left unmatched: 2. The CDR3 DNA follows: TGTGCCAGCCGGGACAGGGTTGAAAAACTGTTTTTT. Its translation: CASRDRVEKLFF.

The rearrangement links TRBV2 to TRBJ1-2; 8 nucleotides match TRBD1. The CDR3 is 14 residues long. Germline assignment: CDR1 SNHLY and CDR2 FYNNEI. V lost 7 bases to trimming and J lost 4 bases; unmatched junction nucleotides: 8. In nucleotides, the CDR3 is TGTGCCAGCAAGGCAGGGGGCCTTTCCTATGGCTACACCTTC. Its translation is CASKAGGLSYGYTF.

This chain connects TRBV21-1 to TRBJ1-2. TRBV21-1 is tagged as a pseudogene. CDR3 length: 19 residues. The CDR3 reads CASSKGHRSGRRANYGYTF. As DNA, the CDR3 is TGTGCCAGCAGCAAAGGTCACAGATCGGGAAGAAGGGCTAACTATGGCTACACCTTC.

The chain carries TRBV5-4 and TRBJ1-4; D might be TRBD1 (5 bases). CDR3 length: 15 amino acids. V gave up 4 bases and J gave up 7 bases, with 17 bases separating them. Germline V gene sequence: CDR1 SGHNT, CDR2 YYREEE (reference sequence). In nucleotides, the CDR3 is TGTGCCAGCAGCCCCCGGGGAGGGGAGGGTGAAAAACTGTTTTTT. Translated, it gives CASSPRGGEGEKLFF.

V usage is TRBV28 and J usage is TRBJ2-7; 8 bases fit TRBD2. The CDR3 sequence is 13 residues long. Germline CDR1 MDHEN, CDR2 SYDVKM. Trimming at V came to 10 bases and at J to 3 bases, leaving 8 bases not matched to a gene. This CDR3 reads CATQRAGGYEQYV. The CDR3 nucleotides are TGTGCCACCCAGAGGGCGGGAGGCTACGAGCAGTACGTC.

The rearrangement joins TRBV2 to TRBJ1-1; TRBD1 matches 8 bases. V shed 4 bases, J shed 0 bases, and the junction held 13 bases outside the gene matches. The CDR3 is made up of 18 amino acids. The germline gives CDR1 SNHLY, CDR2 FYNNEI. This CDR3 reads CASSVRQGAPRLNTEAFF. CDR3 sequence (DNA): TGTGCCAGCAGTGTTAGGCAGGGGGCCCCGCGATTGAACACTGAAGCTTTCTTT. Based on the CDR3 plus reference TRBV2 and TRBJ1-1, the full variable domain is EPEVTQTPSHQVTQMGQEVILRCVPISNHLYFYWYRQILGQKVEFLVSFYNNEISEKSEIFDDQFSVERPDGSNFTLKIRSTKLEDSAMYFCASSVRQGAPRLNTEAFFGQGTRLTVV.

CDR3 in DNA: TGTGCCAGCAGCCCGGGACAGCGCACTGAAGCTTTCTTT. Protein product: CASSPGQRTEAFF. This chain links TRBV5-4 with TRBJ1-1; 7 nucleotides match TRBD1. J was trimmed by 4 bases and V by 4 bases; bases with no gene match: 4. Germline assignment: CDR1 SGHNT and CDR2 YYREEE (reference sequence). The CDR3 runs to 13 residues.

The rearrangement joins TRBV28 to TRBJ2-1, with TRBD2 matching 13 bases. V trimming: 6 bases; J trimming: 12 bases; junction bases outside the gene matches: 2. Germline V gives CDR1 MDHEN, CDR2 SYDVKM. CDR3 length: 12 residues. CDR3 nucleotides: TGTGCCAGCAGAACTAGCGGGAGGGGGCAGTTCTTC. Its protein is CASRTSGRGQFF.

The chain couples TRBV11-2 to TRBJ1-1; D may be TRBD1 (6 bases). The V end lost 0 bases, the J end lost 11 bases, and 22 bases lay between the germline ends. Germline CDR1 is SGHAT and CDR2 is FQNNGV. The CDR3 sequence is 16 residues long. CDR3 sequence: CASSLDLFSGFRGAFF. The CDR3 DNA follows: TGTGCCAGCAGCTTAGACCTATTCTCAGGGTTTAGGGGGGCTTTCTTT.

The chain recombines TRBV5-1 with TRBJ2-2; TRBD1 matches at 8 bases. After removal of 0 bases from V and 3 bases from J, the junction contained 10 bases not matched to a gene. CDR1 and CDR2 from the germline V gene are SGHRS and YFSETQ. The CDR3 sequence is 18 residues long. The DNA for the CDR3 is TGCGCCAGCAGCTTGGAAGACAGGGGATCGTCCTACACCGGGGAGCTGTTTTTT. This encodes CASSLEDRGSSYTGELFF.

This chain links TRBV7-3 with TRBJ1-1; D might be TRBD1 (6 bases). CDR1 and CDR2 (germline): SGHTA, FQGTGA. Trimming took 5 bases from V and 6 from J, leaving 16 bases between them. The CDR3 is 14 amino acids. The CDR3 nucleotides read TGTGCCAGCAGCAACAACAGGGATGGGTCTGAAGCTTTCTTT. Its translation: CASSNNRDGSEAFF.

The chain links TRBV18 to TRBJ2-7; 13 bases fit TRBD2. After removal of 2 bases from V and 1 base from J, the junction contained 2 bases not matched to a gene. The germline V gene has CDR1 KGHSH and CDR2 LQKENI. This CDR3 has 16 residues. CDR3 nucleotides: TGTGCCAGCTCACCAGGACTAGCGGGAGTATCCTACGAGCAGTACTTC. Encoded protein: CASSPGLAGVSYEQYF.